Below are 29 T cell receptor beta chains sequenced from a single sample in a study of vaccination and CD4 T cells after COVID-19. Scientists ran DNA taken from cultured CD4+ T cells through the Oncomine TCR Beta short-read assay for sequencing. TCRdb reanalysed the PCR reads using MiXCR and keeps one entry per CDR3 protein. The sample yields over 3,500 distinct CDR3 sequences, 15% to 20% seen once. Indicated treatment: roughly nine-day PBMC culture with coronavirus spike peptide pools or control peptides (ViraFEST assay). Which antigens these TCRs recognize remains unknown. Input material: CD4+ T cells from blood, cultured in vitro. These receptors all stem from a human donor who had recovered from COVID-19.

V gene TRBV30 combines with J gene TRBJ2-1, with 7 nucleotides matching TRBD1. Germline V gene sequence: CDR1 GTSNPN, CDR2 SVGIG (reference sequence). Losses at the gene ends were 4 bases for V and 4 bases for J; bases not matched to a gene: 7. The CDR3 is made up of 14 amino acids. The CDR3 here is CAWTRGGRYNEQFF. The CDR3 nucleotides read TGTGCCTGGACAAGAGGGGGCCGGTACAATGAGCAGTTCTTC.

This clonotype has just a few counts. V and J are TRBV11-2 and TRBJ1-6, with a possible D match to TRBD1 (6 bases). The CDR3 covers 14 residues. The V gene lost 1 base and the J gene lost 9 bases, with 10 bases spanning the gap. CDR1 and CDR2 from the germline V gene are SGHAT and FQNNGV. The CDR3 DNA is TGTGCCAGCAGCTTAGGGGGGCAAGGTTCACCCCTCCACTTT. Amino acids: CASSLGGQGSPLHF. The whole variable domain, filled in from reference TRBV11-2 and TRBJ1-6, reads EAGVAQSPRYKIIEKRQSVAFWCNPISGHATLYWYQQILGQGPKLLIQFQNNGVVDDSQLPKDRFSAERLKGVDSTLKIQPAKLEDSAVYLCASSLGGQGSPLHFGNGTRLTVT.

By share of the sample, this clonotype is medium-sized. This chain links TRBV27 with TRBJ2-5; TRBD1 agrees at 9 bases. Germline V gene sequence: CDR1 MNHEY, CDR2 SMNVEV (reference sequence). This CDR3 spans 15 amino acids. The V and J ends lost 7 bases and 5 bases, in that order; junction bases with no gene match: 11. Here the CDR3 reads CASTGPSGTGETQYF. The CDR3 DNA reads TGTGCCAGCACCGGACCCTCCGGGACAGGGGAGACCCAGTACTTC.

The V and J genes are TRBV5-5 and TRBJ2-7, with D maybe TRBD1 (6 bases). CDR3 size: 16 residues. CDR1 and CDR2 (germline): SGHKS, YYEKEE (reference sequence). The V gene lost 0 bases and the J gene lost 1 base, with 14 bases spanning the gap. The CDR3 region has the DNA TGTGCCAGCAGCTTGGGAGGCACACAGGGATCCTACGAGCAGTACTTC. Its translation is CASSLGGTQGSYEQYF.

This chain joins TRBV6-1 and TRBJ2-7, with 7 bases aligning to TRBD1. Losses at the gene ends were 6 bases for V and 3 bases for J; bases not matched to a gene: 8. Germline loops: CDR1 MNHNS, CDR2 SASEGT. The CDR3 loop spans 14 amino acids. CDR3 DNA: TGTGCCAGCAGACCTAGGACAGGAGTCTACGAGCAGTACTTC. It yields the protein CASRPRTGVYEQYF.

The sample holds a few counts of this clonotype. The chain is built from TRBV6-1 and TRBJ1-1, with no clear D. The CDR3 is made up of 14 amino acids. CDR1 and CDR2 (germline): MNHNS, SASEGT. Trimming shortened V by 7 bases and J by 0 bases, and 12 bases separated the two germline ends. The CDR3 loop is CASIRGLLNTEAFF. CDR3 nucleotide sequence: TGTGCCAGCATTCGCGGACTATTGAACACTGAAGCTTTCTTT.

This chain uses TRBV12-3 or TRBV12-4 with TRBJ2-1; perhaps TRBD2 as D (6 bases). The CDR3 contains 16 residues. With 2 bases removed from V and 7 bases from J, the gap between germline ends came to 18 bases. The CDR3 loop reads CASSLLLARAGNEQFF. CDR3 bases: TGTGCCAGCAGTTTACTCCTAGCCCGGGCGGGGAATGAGCAGTTCTTC.

This clonotype is termed medium-sized (0.01 to 0.1%). This chain uses TRBV6-1 with TRBJ1-4; D possibly corresponds to TRBD1 (5 bases). Germline CDR1 and CDR2: MNHNS and SASEGT. V lost 7 bases to trimming and J lost 8 bases, with 11 bases between them. The CDR3 contains 12 residues. The CDR3 nucleotides are TGTGCCAGCAACCTGGGGGTCGAAAAACTGTTTTTT. Translated, it gives CASNLGVEKLFF.

This clonotype has only a few counts. The genes are TRBV4-1 and TRBJ1-4; maybe TRBD1 (6 bases). The CDR3 totals 15 residues. Trimming removed 7 bases from V and 5 bases from J, with 17 bases in between. CDR1 and CDR2 from the germline V gene are MGHRA and YSYEKL. The CDR3 spells CASTPSRGANEKLFF. As DNA, the CDR3 is TGCGCCAGCACCCCTTCCCGGGGGGCAAATGAAAAACTGTTTTTT.

The chain carries TRBV5-1 and TRBJ1-1; possibly TRBD1 for D (5 bases). The germline gives CDR1 SGHRS, CDR2 YFSETQ. V shed 4 bases and J shed 1 base, with 17 bases lying between them. The CDR3 totals 16 residues. The CDR3 sequence is CASSPGRAVGNTEAFF. The CDR3 nucleotides read TGCGCCAGCAGCCCCGGCAGGGCCGTGGGGAACACTGAAGCTTTCTTT. Full variable domain (missing parts from reference TRBV5-1 and TRBJ1-1): KAGVTQTPRYLIKTRGQQVTLSCSPISGHRSVSWYQQTPGQGLQFLFEYFSETQRNKGNFPGRFSGRQFSNSRSEMNVSTLELGDSALYLCASSPGRAVGNTEAFFGQGTRLTVV.

The chain has TRBV6-2 or TRBV6-3 and TRBJ2-3; D is tentatively TRBD1 or TRBD2 (5 bases each). The germline V gene has CDR1 MNHEY and CDR2 SVGEGT. V lost 6 bases, J lost 2 bases, and 9 bases lay in between. The CDR3 covers 13 residues. In DNA form, the CDR3 reads TGTGCCAGCAGGGGGCTAGCCACAGATACGCAGTATTTT. Translated, it gives CASRGLATDTQYF.

This chain connects TRBV5-1 to TRBJ1-1; no firm D call. V was clipped by 4 bases and J by 1 base, with 11 bases between them. The CDR3 runs to 14 residues. CDR1 SGHRS and CDR2 YFSETQ come from the germline V gene. The DNA for the CDR3 is TGCGCCAGCAGCCCGGACGGACGGAACACTGAAGCTTTCTTT. It translates to CASSPDGRNTEAFF.

The rearrangement joins TRBV15 to TRBJ2-2; 10 bases fit TRBD2. The CDR3 totals 18 residues. After removal of 1 base from V and 1 base from J, the junction contained 6 bases not matched to a gene. Germline V CDR1 and CDR2: LNHNV, YYDKDF (reference sequence). This CDR3 reads CATSRAFSSGGNTGELFF. The CDR3 nucleotides read TGTGCCACCAGCAGAGCCTTCTCTAGCGGGGGGAACACCGGGGAGCTGTTTTTT.

This sequence joins TRBV19 and TRBJ2-7, with D perhaps TRBD2 (5 bases). This CDR3 spans 15 amino acids. V gave up 4 bases and J gave up 5 bases, with 18 bases separating them. Germline values: CDR1 LNHDA, CDR2 SQIVND (reference sequence). CDR3 sequence: CASSRVGLVGDEQYF. The CDR3 region has the DNA TGTGCCAGTAGTAGGGTCGGGTTGGTCGGGGACGAGCAGTACTTC. Filled out from reference TRBV19 and TRBJ2-7, the complete variable domain reads DGGITQSPKYLFRKEGQNVTLSCEQNLNHDAMYWYRQDPGQGLRLIYYSQIVNDFQKGDIAEGYSVSREKKESFPLTVTSAQKNPTAFYLCASSRVGLVGDEQYFGPGTRLTVT.

The table lists this clonotype with a few counts. The rearrangement uses TRBV20-1 and TRBJ2-7; D remains unclear. The CDR3 runs 13 residues. The V end was cut by 5 bases, the J end by 0 bases, with 11 bases between. Germline V gives CDR1 DFQATT, CDR2 SNEGSKA (reference sequence). The CDR3: CSAFRVSSYEQYF. The CDR3 DNA reads as TGCAGTGCTTTCCGGGTTAGCTCCTACGAGCAGTACTTC.

The chain employs TRBV6-5 and TRBJ2-7; 7 bases map to TRBD2. The CDR3 covers 16 residues. The V and J ends lost 0 bases and 7 bases, in that order; junction bases with no gene match: 12. The germline CDR1 and CDR2 sequences are MNHEY and SVGAGI. CDR3 region: CASSYSRGGASGEQYF. The DNA of the CDR3 is TGTGCCAGCAGTTACTCGAGGGGAGGGGCCTCGGGGGAGCAGTACTTC.

This clonotype was recorded a few times. The chain carries TRBV5-1 and TRBJ2-7, with 7 bases matching TRBD1. From germline, CDR1 is SGHRS and CDR2 YFSETQ. Trimming at V came to 6 bases and at J to 2 bases, leaving 8 bases not matched to a gene. The CDR3 totals 14 residues. The CDR3 spells CASTPGGFTYEQYF. The DNA for the CDR3 is TGCGCCAGCACACCAGGGGGTTTTACCTACGAGCAGTACTTC.

This chain links TRBV15 with TRBJ1-4; 12 bases are shared with TRBD1. Trimming removed 3 bases from V and 0 bases from J; junction bases left unmatched: 5. The CDR3 length is 18 residues. Germline V gene lookup returns CDR1 LNHNV and CDR2 YYDKDF (reference sequence). The CDR3 here is CATSRGQGAGATNEKLFF. CDR3 DNA: TGTGCCACCAGCAGGGGACAGGGGGCAGGGGCAACTAATGAAAAACTGTTTTTT.

This clonotype is labeled as large. The genes are TRBV2 and TRBJ1-1, with 9 bases lining up with TRBD1. V lost 8 bases to trimming and J lost 4 bases; unmatched junction nucleotides: 5. This CDR3 region has 13 residues. Germline V lookup: CDR1 SNHLY, CDR2 FYNNEI. CDR3 nucleotide sequence: TGTGCCAGCGGGAAGACAGGGGGCACTGAAGCTTTCTTT. Protein product: CASGKTGGTEAFF.

This clonotype is medium-sized in the sample. This chain uses TRBV10-3 with TRBJ2-3; tentatively, D is TRBD1 (6 bases). The length of the CDR3 is 13 residues. Trimming pared 9 bases from V and 0 bases from J, leaving 10 bases between. Germline V lookup: CDR1 ENHRY, CDR2 SYGVKD. The CDR3 bases are TGTGCCATTAGGGACAAGAGCACAGATACGCAGTATTTT. Its protein product is CAIRDKSTDTQYF.

This clonotype was detected a few times. The J gene is TRBJ2-3, the V gene TRBV5-1, with 8 bases identical to TRBD1. Germline trimming cut 1 base from V and 0 bases from J; bases unmatched to any gene: 7. The germline V gene has CDR1 SGHRS and CDR2 YFSETQ. This CDR3 is 17 amino acids long. This CDR3 reads CASSLTGTGYSTDTQYF. In DNA form, the CDR3 reads TGCGCCAGCAGCTTGACGGGGACAGGCTATAGCACAGATACGCAGTATTTT.

The chain joins TRBV27 to TRBJ1-6; D is unresolved. The CDR3 runs to 14 residues. V was trimmed by 6 bases and J by 11 bases, leaving 17 bases between them. Germline V CDR1 and CDR2: MNHEY, SMNVEV (reference sequence). CDR3 nucleotides: TGTGCCAGCAGACGTCCTTCTCAGCCCGCACCCCTCCACTTT. Translated: CASRRPSQPAPLHF.

On this clonotype itself: A much larger clone sits a single nucleotide away, making a read error possible. The J gene is TRBJ1-2, the V gene TRBV12-3 or TRBV12-4; possibly TRBD1 for D (6 bases). Trimming took off 3 bases at V and 6 bases at J, with 14 bases between the two ends. This CDR3 contains 14 residues. This chain's CDR3 is CASSFRGGNHGYTF. The CDR3 DNA reads TGTGCCAGCAGTTTTAGGGGGGGGAACCATGGCTACACCTTC.

The chain employs TRBV10-3 and TRBJ2-7; the match to TRBD1 covers 11 bases. This CDR3 is 17 amino acids long. Germline V CDR1 and CDR2: ENHRY, SYGVKD. The J segment lost 6 bases and the V segment lost 0 bases, leaving 10 bases of the junction unmatched. CDR3: CAISESGQGVLMGEQYF. For the CDR3, the DNA is TGTGCCATCAGTGAGTCGGGACAGGGGGTATTAATGGGCGAGCAGTACTTC.

This chain joins TRBV5-1 and TRBJ1-2, with D unresolved. Germline CDR1 and CDR2: SGHRS and YFSETQ. Trimming removed 4 bases from V and 0 bases from J, with 10 bases in between. The CDR3 sequence is 14 residues long. CDR3 sequence (DNA): TGCGCCAGCAGCCGGTCAAACCCTAACTATGGCTACACCTTC. Encoded protein: CASSRSNPNYGYTF.

This clonotype appeared once. This chain links TRBV11-2 with TRBJ1-3; D is possibly TRBD1 (6 bases). The CDR3 covers 15 residues. CDR1 and CDR2 from the germline V gene are SGHAT and FQNNGV. The V and J ends lost 6 bases and 4 bases respectively, with 16 bases between them. The CDR3 sequence: CASRRRNGGGNTIYF. CDR3 coding DNA: TGTGCCAGCAGGCGACGGAATGGGGGCGGAAACACCATATATTTT.

This chain links TRBV6-5 with TRBJ2-7, with TRBD1 matching over 8 bases. The CDR3 is made up of 15 amino acids. Germline CDR1 MNHEY, CDR2 SVGAGI. The junction had 6 bases not matched to a gene; V was cut back by 4 bases and J by 1 base. The CDR3 loop is CASSSPGQASYEQYF. The CDR3 DNA reads TGTGCCAGCAGTTCCCCGGGACAGGCTTCCTACGAGCAGTACTTC.

V gene TRBV5-1 combines with J gene TRBJ2-7, with D unclear. Germline lookup yields CDR1 SGHRS and CDR2 YFSETQ. The CDR3 has 11 residues. Trimming removed 5 bases at V and 3 bases at J, with 6 bases between. The CDR3 spells CASSSDYEQYF. In DNA, the CDR3 is TGCGCCAGCAGTTCCGACTACGAGCAGTACTTC.

This clonotype was recorded a few times. This chain uses TRBV30 with TRBJ1-5; D is undetermined. This CDR3 region has 13 residues. V gave up 2 bases and J gave up 15 bases, with 20 bases separating them. Germline V CDR1 and CDR2: GTSNPN, SVGIG (reference sequence). This chain's CDR3 is CAWSRSEGLLMHF. CDR3 bases: TGTGCCTGGAGTCGTTCGGAAGGACTGCTAATGCATTTT. The full variable domain, rest sourced from reference TRBV30 and TRBJ1-5, is SQTIHQWPATLVQPVGSPLSLECTVEGTSNPNLYWYRQAAGRGLQLLFYSVGIGQISSEVPQNLSASRPQDRQFILSSKKLLLSDSGFYLCAWSRSEGLLMHFGDGTRLSIL.